The 30 T cell receptor beta chains given below trace back to one sample, sequenced in a study of CD8 T cells in ankylosing spondylitis. TCRdb used MiXCR to reprocess the 5' RACE reads, holding one entry per CDR3 protein. The sample has a few hundred thousand distinct CDR3 sequences; roughly an eighth are singletons. These TCRs' antigens remain unknown. Study-level points and caveats: For ankylosing spondylitis blood, a TCR beta motif of 7 or 8 highly homologous variants appeared characteristic.

Sequencing input: blood, either unsorted or a sorted T cell fraction (not recorded which). Receptors originate from a male donor with ankylosing spondylitis.

This clonotype occurred many times. This sequence joins TRBV5-1 and TRBJ2-3; 14 nucleotides line up with TRBD2. V was clipped by 3 bases and J by 6 bases; unmatched bases: 9. The CDR3 spans 17 residues. From germline, CDR1 is SGHRS and CDR2 YFSETQ. The CDR3 protein is CASSSLGTSGSGDTQYF. For the CDR3, the DNA is TGCGCCAGCAGCTCACTGGGGACTAGCGGGAGTGGGGATACGCAGTATTTT.

To note about this clonotype: An end of the junction does not agree with germline; a read error may underlie this. This chain links TRBV7-2 with TRBJ1-1; 8 nucleotides line up with TRBD1. The length of the CDR3 is 12 residues. Germline CDR1 and CDR2: SGHTA and FQGNSA. CDR3: CASSSGQALRDF. The CDR3 nucleotides read TGTGCCAGCAGCTCGGGACAGGCCCTTCGGGACTTT.

This clonotype was seen only a few times. The gene calls are TRBV5-6 and TRBJ2-7; 9 bases are a match to TRBD2. J was trimmed by 3 bases and V by 7 bases; bases with no gene match: 14. Germline CDR1 reads SGHDT; CDR2 reads YYEEEE. This CDR3 has 16 residues. The CDR3 DNA sequence: TGTGCCAGCTCACAAGATCCGGGACTAGCTGACTACGAGCAGTACGTC. It encodes CASSQDPGLADYEQYV.

The V call is TRBV19, the J call TRBJ2-7; possible D gene TRBD2, 6 bases. Germline-derived CDR1 and CDR2 are LNHDA and SQIVND (reference sequence). Trimming left V 9 bases short and J 3 bases short, with 12 bases between. There are 12 residues in the CDR3. In nucleotides, the CDR3 is TGTGCCAGCCGAGGAGGGGACTACGAGCAGTACTTC. Protein: CASRGGDYEQYF.

This clonotype was observed a handful of times. This chain connects TRBV3-1 to TRBJ2-3, with TRBD1 as a possible D gene (7 bases). Trimming cost V 4 bases and J 5 bases, with 16 bases left between them. CDR1 and CDR2 from the germline V gene are LGHDT and YNNKEL (reference sequence). The CDR3 runs to 15 residues. In DNA form, the CDR3 reads TGTGCCAGCAGCCGCCGTACAGGGGACTTAGATACGCAGTATTTT. It is translated as CASSRRTGDLDTQYF.

This clonotype was counted a few times. The chain is built from TRBV6-1 and TRBJ2-3; D possibly corresponds to TRBD2 (5 bases). The V and J ends lost 6 bases and 1 base respectively, with 17 bases between them. CDR3 size: 16 residues. Germline CDR1 reads MNHNS; CDR2 reads SASEGT. The CDR3 reads CASSLGGSPGTDTQYF. DNA for the CDR3: TGTGCCAGCAGCCTCGGTGGGAGCCCAGGCACAGATACGCAGTATTTT.

This clonotype has just a few counts. The chain joins TRBV18 to TRBJ2-7; D gene uncertain. The germline CDR1 and CDR2 sequences are KGHSH and LQKENI. The V and J ends lost 2 bases and 0 bases respectively, with 5 bases between them. The CDR3 has 13 amino acids. DNA for the CDR3: TGTGCCAGCTCACCATCTCTCTCCTACGAGCAGTACGTC. Translated, it gives CASSPSLSYEQYV.

This clonotype has ten or more counts. The chain employs TRBV5-1 and TRBJ1-2; D ambiguous. The CDR3 covers 13 residues. The V and J ends lost 4 bases and 4 bases respectively, with 11 bases between them. CDR1 SGHRS and CDR2 YFSETQ come from the germline V gene. CDR3 coding DNA: TGCGCCAGCAGCACCGACGAAGCCTATGGCTACACCTTC. Its translation is CASSTDEAYGYTF.

This clonotype has a handful of counts. The CDR3: CASSALGTGGEQYF. CDR3 DNA: TGTGCCAGCAGCGCCCTGGGGACAGGGGGCGAGCAGTACTTC. J is TRBJ2-7 and V is TRBV7-9, with 11 bases identical to TRBD1. The length of the CDR3 is 14 residues. Unmatched junction bases numbered 6, after V lost 5 bases and J lost 6 bases. Germline CDR1 SEHNR, CDR2 FQNEAQ (reference sequence).

This clonotype was recorded only once. V gene TRBV6-1 combines with J gene TRBJ2-6; no firm D call. V lost 7 bases and J 0 bases, leaving 16 bases between the germline ends. The CDR3 is 17 residues long. Germline CDR1 MNHNS, CDR2 SASEGT. The CDR3 reads CASTPRSMLSGANVLTF. In DNA, the CDR3 is TGTGCCAGCACTCCAAGAAGTATGCTCTCTGGGGCCAACGTCCTGACTTTC.

This clonotype was seen a few times. This chain connects TRBV15 to TRBJ2-5, with 14 bases identical to TRBD2. This CDR3 is built from 16 residues. Trimming at V came to 3 bases and at J to 2 bases, leaving 2 bases not matched to a gene. Germline V gene data show CDR1 as LNHNV and CDR2 as YYDKDF (reference sequence). CDR3 region: CATSRGTSGRQETQYF. For the CDR3, the DNA is TGTGCCACCAGCAGGGGGACTAGCGGGAGACAAGAGACCCAGTACTTC.

This clonotype has a handful of counts. The CDR3 nucleotides read TGTGCCAGCTCGTCTAGCGCGCTAACCTACGAGCAGTACTTC. This encodes CASSSSALTYEQYF. The chain couples TRBV18 to TRBJ2-7; TRBD2 is a possible D gene (6 bases). This CDR3 is 14 amino acids long. Germline V gives CDR1 KGHSH, CDR2 LQKENI. With 6 bases removed from V and 2 bases from J, the gap between germline ends came to 14 bases.

This clonotype has at least ten counts. The chain has TRBV20-1 and TRBJ2-1, with D maybe TRBD1 (5 bases). The germline CDR1 and CDR2 sequences are DFQATT and SNEGSKA (reference sequence). Between the trimmed V and J ends, which lost 0 bases and 4 bases, there was a span of 13 bases. The CDR3 is 15 amino acids. DNA of the CDR3: TGCAGTGCTAGAGACAGTCAGGGTGGATACAATGAGCAGTTCTTC. It yields the protein CSARDSQGGYNEQFF.

This chain joins TRBV29-1 and TRBJ1-2; 8 bases map to TRBD1. Germline V CDR1 and CDR2: SQVTM, ANQGSEA. CDR3 size: 13 residues. The ends lost 5 bases at V and 6 bases at J; junction bases unmatched: 8. The CDR3 nucleotides read TGCAGCGTTAGTCAGGGGGCGCAAAATGGCTACACCTTC. Translation gives CSVSQGAQNGYTF.

This clonotype was seen a few times. V gene TRBV20-1 combines with J gene TRBJ2-5; D not certain. V lost 5 bases and J lost 4, with 11 bases in between. This CDR3 is 12 amino acids long. Germline lookup yields CDR1 DFQATT and CDR2 SNEGSKA (reference sequence). Here the CDR3 DNA reads TGCAGTGCTTCCCCGCCGGTAGAGACCCAGTACTTC. Protein product: CSASPPVETQYF.

This clonotype came up many times. The rearrangement joins TRBV5-1 to TRBJ2-1; D gene unclear. This CDR3 contains 14 residues. Germline CDR1 reads SGHRS; CDR2 reads YFSETQ. V lost 1 base and J lost 3, with 8 bases in between. The CDR3 region is CASSLKQLYNEQFF. In DNA form, the CDR3 reads TGCGCCAGCAGCTTGAAGCAGCTCTACAATGAGCAGTTCTTC. Full variable domain (remainder filled in from reference TRBV5-1 and TRBJ2-1): KAGVTQTPRYLIKTRGQQVTLSCSPISGHRSVSWYQQTPGQGLQFLFEYFSETQRNKGNFPGRFSGRQFSNSRSEMNVSTLELGDSALYLCASSLKQLYNEQFFGPGTRLTVL.

Only a few counts were recorded for this clonotype. V gene TRBV7-9 combines with J gene TRBJ1-1; D may be TRBD1 (5 bases). V lost 8 bases and J lost 1, with 8 bases in between. Germline values: CDR1 SEHNR, CDR2 FQNEAQ (reference sequence). CDR3 size: 12 residues. The CDR3 nucleotides read TGTGCCAGCGCCACAGGGAACACTGAAGCTTTCTTT. This gives the protein CASATGNTEAFF.

This clonotype has a handful of counts. The chain recombines TRBV7-2 with TRBJ2-2; 9 bases match TRBD2. Germline values: CDR1 SGHTA, CDR2 FQGNSA. V lost 1 base and J lost 4; bases outside the gene matches: 4. The CDR3 spans 16 residues. CDR3 sequence: CASSLGLAGRTGELFF. DNA for the CDR3: TGTGCCAGCAGCTTAGGGCTAGCGGGACGCACCGGGGAGCTGTTTTTT.

V gene TRBV6-2 or TRBV6-3 combines with J gene TRBJ2-7, with a weak D call TRBD2 (5 bases). The ends were cut back, 1 base at V and 0 bases at J, with 13 bases in the middle. Germline V gene data show CDR1 as MNHEY and CDR2 as SVGEGT. The CDR3 loop spans 16 amino acids. The CDR3 nucleotides are TGTGCCAGCAGTTACTTGGACTCCATGAGCTCCTACGAGCAGTACGTC. Encoded protein: CASSYLDSMSSYEQYV.

In this sample, this clonotype turned up a few times. This sequence joins TRBV3-1 and TRBJ2-1; 10 nucleotides agree with TRBD2. Germline CDR1 is LGHDT and CDR2 is YNNKEL (reference sequence). V shed 4 bases, J shed 5 bases, and the junction held 5 bases outside the gene matches. The CDR3 spans 15 residues. CDR3: CASSPTSGVHNEQFF. The DNA of the CDR3 is TGTGCCAGCAGCCCAACTAGCGGGGTCCACAATGAGCAGTTCTTC.

This clonotype was detected a few times. The V and J genes are TRBV20-1 and TRBJ2-3; possible D gene TRBD2, 6 bases. This CDR3 has 15 residues. Germline loops: CDR1 DFQATT, CDR2 SNEGSKA (reference sequence). Between the trimmed V and J ends, which lost 6 bases and 2 bases, there was a span of 18 bases. CDR3 residues: CSARSNSGVTDTQYF. For the CDR3, the DNA is TGCAGTGCGAGATCTAATAGCGGTGTCACAGATACGCAGTATTTT.

This clonotype was detected a few times. The rearrangement joins TRBV11-2 to TRBJ2-1; 15 bases map to TRBD2. The trim removed 5 bases at V and 7 bases at J, leaving 9 bases unmatched. This CDR3 is built from 17 residues. The V gene's germline CDR1 is SGHAT and CDR2 FQNNGV. This CDR3 reads CASSPGLAGGPDNEQFF. The CDR3 DNA is TGTGCCAGCAGCCCAGGACTAGCGGGAGGGCCGGATAATGAGCAGTTCTTC.

The chain employs TRBV14 and TRBJ1-1; no firm D call. CDR1 and CDR2 (germline): SGHDN, FVKESK. The length of the CDR3 is 21 residues. The ends were cut back, 2 bases at V and 0 bases at J, with 28 bases in the middle. The CDR3 nucleotides read TGTGCCAGCAGCCAATTCCCCCAATGGTCGTACAGCGAAAACTTGAACACTGAAGCTTTCTTT. This encodes CASSQFPQWSYSENLNTEAFF.

The chain employs TRBV11-3 and TRBJ2-7; 12 bases map to TRBD2. The CDR3 has 14 amino acids. J was trimmed by 8 bases and V by 1 base; bases with no gene match: 3. The V gene's germline CDR1 is SGHNT and CDR2 YENEEA. CDR3 sequence: CASSLVLAGGKQYV. The CDR3 bases are TGTGCCAGCAGCTTAGTCCTAGCGGGAGGGAAGCAGTACGTC.

This clonotype was recorded many times. The chain uses TRBV15 and TRBJ2-3, with no clear D. There are 12 residues in the CDR3. The germline CDR1 and CDR2 sequences are LNHNV and YYDKDF (reference sequence). Trimming cost V 4 bases and J 0 bases, with 2 bases left between them. The CDR3 DNA follows: TGTGCCACCAGCATTAGCACAGATACGCAGTATTTT. Its protein is CATSISTDTQYF.

This clonotype has just a few counts. The gene calls are TRBV7-2 and TRBJ1-2; 11 bases line up with TRBD1. The CDR3 contains 14 residues. CDR1 and CDR2 from the germline V gene are SGHTA and FQGNSA. V was pared by 4 bases and J by 8 bases, with 6 bases of the junction left unmatched. CDR3 sequence: CASSYGQGAEGYTF. For the CDR3, the DNA is TGTGCCAGCAGCTATGGACAGGGGGCGGAAGGCTACACCTTC.

The rearrangement uses TRBV6-5 and TRBJ2-4, with 8 bases lining up with TRBD1. Germline values: CDR1 MNHEY, CDR2 SVGAGI. This CDR3 region has 15 residues. V trimming: 2 bases; J trimming: 6 bases; junction bases outside the gene matches: 6. In DNA, the CDR3 is TGTGCCAGCAGTTACCCCAACAGGGGGATAAACATTCAGTACTTC. Its translation is CASSYPNRGINIQYF.

CDR3 loop: CSAQQPQGHETQYF. CDR3 sequence (DNA): TGCAGTGCTCAGCAGCCGCAGGGGCACGAGACCCAGTACTTC. The rearrangement joins TRBV20-1 to TRBJ2-5; a weak D match, TRBD1 (6 bases). CDR3 length equals 14 residues. In germline, CDR1 is DFQATT, CDR2 SNEGSKA (reference sequence). V lost 5 bases, J lost 5 bases, and 18 bases lay in between.

This clonotype occurred a few times. This may stem from a read error, because a much larger clone lies one nucleotide away. The chain recombines TRBV7-2 with TRBJ1-1; TRBD1 might be the D (5 bases). The V and J ends lost 6 bases and 1 base respectively, with 9 bases between them. The V gene's germline CDR1 is SGHTA and CDR2 FQGNSA. The CDR3 extends over 13 amino acids. The CDR3 DNA sequence: TGTGCCAGCAGGTTTGACAGGAACACTGAAGCTTTCTTT. Its translation: CASRFDRNTEAFF.

This clonotype occurred a few times. The chain uses TRBV5-5 and TRBJ2-3; D ambiguous. The CDR3 consists of 12 residues. The V and J ends lost 4 bases and 6 bases respectively, with 9 bases between them. Germline assignment: CDR1 SGHKS and CDR2 YYEKEE (reference sequence). The CDR3 protein is CASSDGDDTQYF. DNA of the CDR3: TGTGCCAGCAGCGATGGCGATGATACGCAGTATTTT.